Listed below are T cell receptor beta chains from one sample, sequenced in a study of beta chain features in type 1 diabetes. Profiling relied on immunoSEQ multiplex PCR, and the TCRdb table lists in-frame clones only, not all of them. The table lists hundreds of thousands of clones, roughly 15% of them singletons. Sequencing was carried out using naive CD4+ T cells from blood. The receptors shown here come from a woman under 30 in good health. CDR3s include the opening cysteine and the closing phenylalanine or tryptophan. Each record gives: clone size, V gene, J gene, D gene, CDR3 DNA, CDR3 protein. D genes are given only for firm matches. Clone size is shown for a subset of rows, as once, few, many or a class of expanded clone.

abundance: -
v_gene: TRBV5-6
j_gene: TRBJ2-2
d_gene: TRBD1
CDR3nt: TGTGCCAGCAGCTTGCCAGGGGGGAACACCGGGGAGCTGTTTTTT
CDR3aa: CASSLPGGNTGELFF

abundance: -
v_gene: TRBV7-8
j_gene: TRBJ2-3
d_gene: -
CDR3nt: TGTGCCAGCAGACGTCAGAGGGTGGGCACAGATACGCAGTATTTT
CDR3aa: CASRRQRVGTDTQYF

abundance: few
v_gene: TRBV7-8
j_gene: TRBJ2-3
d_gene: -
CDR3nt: TGTGCCAGCAGCCGGACGTCAGATACGCAGTATTTT
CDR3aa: CASSRTSDTQYF

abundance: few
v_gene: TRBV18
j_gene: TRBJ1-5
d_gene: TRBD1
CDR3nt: TGTGCCAGCTCACCGGGACAGCGGGGTCAGCCCCAGCATTTT
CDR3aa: CASSPGQRGQPQHF

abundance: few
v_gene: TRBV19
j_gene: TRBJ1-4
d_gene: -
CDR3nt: TGTGCCAGTGCAGGGGTGTTTGGTGAAAAACTGTTTTTT
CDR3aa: CASAGVFGEKLFF

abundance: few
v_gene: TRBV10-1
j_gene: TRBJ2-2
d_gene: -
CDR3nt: TGCGCCAGCAGTGAGTCGGGTGCCACCGGGGAGCTGTTTTTT
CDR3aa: CASSESGATGELFF

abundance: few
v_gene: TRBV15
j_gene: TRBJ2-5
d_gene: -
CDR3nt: TGTGCCACCAGCAGAGATTTTCAAGAGACCCAGTACTTC
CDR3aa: CATSRDFQETQYF

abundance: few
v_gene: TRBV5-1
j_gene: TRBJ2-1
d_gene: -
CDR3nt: TGCGCCAGCAGCTTCCGGAACGACAGGATATACAATGAGCAGTTCTTC
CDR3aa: CASSFRNDRIYNEQFF

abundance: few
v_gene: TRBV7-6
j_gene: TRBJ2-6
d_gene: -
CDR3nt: TGTGCCAGCAGCAAACAGGCTAACTCTGGGGCCAACGTCCTGACTTTC
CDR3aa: CASSKQANSGANVLTF

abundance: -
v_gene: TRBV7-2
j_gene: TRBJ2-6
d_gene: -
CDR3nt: TGTGCCAGCAGCTTAGAACCTGGGGCCAACGTCCTGACTTTC
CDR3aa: CASSLEPGANVLTF

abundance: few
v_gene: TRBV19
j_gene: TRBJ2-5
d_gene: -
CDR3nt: TGTGCCAGTAGTATTCACGATCAGGGCCTAGAGACCCAGTACTTC
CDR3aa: CASSIHDQGLETQYF

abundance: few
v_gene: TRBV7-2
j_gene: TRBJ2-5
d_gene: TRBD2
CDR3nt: TGTGCCAGCAGCTTAGTTCCAGCGGGAGTGCCCCAAGAGACCCAGTACTTC
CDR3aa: CASSLVPAGVPQETQYF

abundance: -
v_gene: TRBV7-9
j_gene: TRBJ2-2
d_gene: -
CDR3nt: TGTGCCAGCAGGCCTCAGGGGCTCAACACCGGGGAGCTGTTTTTT
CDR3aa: CASRPQGLNTGELFF

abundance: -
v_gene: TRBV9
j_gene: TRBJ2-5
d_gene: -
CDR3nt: TGTGCCAGCAGCGTAGCTGTAGAGGGGACCCAGTACTTC
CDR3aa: CASSVAVEGTQYF

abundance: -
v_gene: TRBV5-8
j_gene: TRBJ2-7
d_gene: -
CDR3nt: TGTGCCAGCAGCTACCATCCCTACGAGCAGTACTTC
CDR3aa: CASSYHPYEQYF

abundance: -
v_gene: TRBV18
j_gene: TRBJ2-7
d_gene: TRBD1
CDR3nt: TGTGCCAGCTCACCCTCCGACAGGGCCTACGAGCAGTACTTC
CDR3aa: CASSPSDRAYEQYF

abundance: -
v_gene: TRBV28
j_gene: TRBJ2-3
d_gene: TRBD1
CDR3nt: TGTGCCAGCAGTCCCCTTGGCAGGGGGCGCACAGATACGCAGTATTTT
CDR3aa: CASSPLGRGRTDTQYF

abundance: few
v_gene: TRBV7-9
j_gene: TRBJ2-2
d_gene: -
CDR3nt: TGTGCCAGCAGCTTAACGGGAAGAGGGGAGCTGTTTTTT
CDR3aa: CASSLTGRGELFF

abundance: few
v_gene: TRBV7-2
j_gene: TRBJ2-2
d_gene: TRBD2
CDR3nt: TGTGCCAGCAGCCCGTGGGCGGGAGGGAACACCGGGGAGCTGTTTTTT
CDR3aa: CASSPWAGGNTGELFF

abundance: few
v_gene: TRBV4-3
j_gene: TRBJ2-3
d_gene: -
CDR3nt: TGCGCCAGCAGCCAAGGAGGCCCGTCAGATACGCAGTATTTT
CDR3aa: CASSQGGPSDTQYF

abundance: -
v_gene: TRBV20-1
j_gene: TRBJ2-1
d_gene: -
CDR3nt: TGCAGTGCTAGAGACCAGTACGAGCAGTTCTTC
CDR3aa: CSARDQYEQFF

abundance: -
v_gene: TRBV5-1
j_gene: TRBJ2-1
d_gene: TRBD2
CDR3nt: TGCGCCAGCAGCCTAATAGCGGGAGCACGGAATGAGCAGTTCTTC
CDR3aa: CASSLIAGARNEQFF